These 5 T cell receptor beta chains came from one sample sequenced in a study of T cell responses to AZD1222 COVID-19 vaccine. The table came from immunoSEQ multiplex PCR; TCRdb's copy has only in-frame clones and leaves some out. Of 75,000 to 95,000 clones in the sample, 89% were seen once. Sequenced here: peripheral blood, sampled 28 days after the second AZD1222 dose. These receptors were obtained from an adult who received the AZD1222 COVID-19 vaccine.

V usage is TRBV5-6 and J usage is TRBJ2-4; 9 bases align to TRBD1. This CDR3 has 19 amino acids. V lost 2 bases to trimming and J lost 1 base; unmatched junction nucleotides: 13. Per the germline V gene, CDR1 is SGHDT and CDR2 is YYEEEE. CDR3 region: CASSFWTGASPMAKNIQYF. The CDR3 DNA reads as TGTGCCAGCAGCTTCTGGACAGGGGCCTCCCCCATGGCCAAAAACATTCAGTACTTC.

The chain is built from TRBV6-5 and TRBJ1-5; D is undetermined. Germline values: CDR1 MNHEY, CDR2 SVGAGI. The CDR3 is 14 residues long. V lost 4 bases, J lost 1 base, and 8 bases lay in between. CDR3 in DNA: TGTGCCAGCAGTTTCGGTGGGAGCAATCAGCCCCAGCATTTT. It encodes CASSFGGSNQPQHF.

The chain uses TRBV30 and TRBJ1-1, with a weak D call TRBD1 (5 bases). Germline values: CDR1 GTSNPN, CDR2 SVGIG (reference sequence). CDR3 length: 13 residues. With 4 bases removed from V and 1 base from J, the gap between germline ends came to 10 bases. As DNA, the CDR3 is TGTGCCTGGAATTTCCAGGGGAACACTGAAGCTTTCTTT. Translated: CAWNFQGNTEAFF.

J is TRBJ1-2 and V is TRBV4-1, with a tentative D call TRBD1 (5 bases). The V end was cut by 4 bases, the J end by 1 base, with 13 bases between. Germline V gives CDR1 MGHRA, CDR2 YSYEKL. The CDR3 is 15 amino acids. The CDR3 bases are TGCGCCAGCAGCCCTGACAGATATCTTAACTATGGCTACACCTTC. Its translation is CASSPDRYLNYGYTF.

V usage is TRBV4-3 and J usage is TRBJ2-2; 9 positions agree with TRBD2. V was pared by 0 bases and J by 3 bases, with 5 bases of the junction left unmatched. Germline V gene lookup returns CDR1 LGHNA and CDR2 YSLEER. The CDR3 covers 17 residues. The CDR3 coding sequence is TGCGCCAGCAGCCAAGAGGAGCGGGGGGATTACACCGGGGAGCTGTTTTTT. Protein product: CASSQEERGDYTGELFF.